This TCR beta chain was found in a study of cytomegalovirus exposure and HLA in healthy donors. As concerns this clone: Its specificity is not known.

Trimming took 5 bases from V and 4 from J, leaving 17 bases between them. The CDR3 runs 15 residues. Germline CDR1 and CDR2: SGHTA and FQGTGA. The PCR employed 60 Vbeta primers together with 13 Jbeta primers. Produced via immunoSEQ multiplex PCR; TCRdb's table is partial and in-frame only. The sample lists 250,000 to 350,000 clones; 86% were seen once. Whole-study findings and limits: Later analysis showed most CMV-associated TCR beta chains appearing HLA-restricted.

Despite likely unrecorded immune exposures, the donors were nominally healthy at the time of sampling. The sequenced sample consisted of PBMCs. The V call is TRBV7-3, the J call TRBJ1-1; tentatively, D is TRBD1 (5 bases). This receptor was identified in a man aged 40-49 years in good health and CMV-seropositive. The CDR3 DNA reads TGTGCCAGCAGCCCTACAGCCCTAAGGGGCACTGAAGCTTTCTTT. Translated: CASSPTALRGTEAFF.